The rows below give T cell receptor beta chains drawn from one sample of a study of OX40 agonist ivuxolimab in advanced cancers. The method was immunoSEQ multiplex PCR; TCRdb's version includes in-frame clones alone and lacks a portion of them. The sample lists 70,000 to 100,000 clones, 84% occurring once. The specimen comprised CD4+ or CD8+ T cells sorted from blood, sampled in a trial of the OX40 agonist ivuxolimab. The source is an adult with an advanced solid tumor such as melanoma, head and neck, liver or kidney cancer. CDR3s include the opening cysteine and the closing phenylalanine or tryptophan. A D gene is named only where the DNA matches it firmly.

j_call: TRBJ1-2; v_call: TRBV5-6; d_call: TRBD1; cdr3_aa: CASSWRQGALSQYGYTF
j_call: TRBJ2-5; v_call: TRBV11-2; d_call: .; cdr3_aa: CASSLGPGQKQETQYF
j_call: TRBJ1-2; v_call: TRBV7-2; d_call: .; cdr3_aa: CASRDLWGWANYGYTF
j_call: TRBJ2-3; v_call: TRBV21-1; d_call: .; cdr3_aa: CARWGTDTQYF
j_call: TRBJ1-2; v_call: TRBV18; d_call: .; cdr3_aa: CASSPTAAGVDGYTF
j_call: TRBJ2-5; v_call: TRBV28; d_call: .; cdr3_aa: CASAGETQYF
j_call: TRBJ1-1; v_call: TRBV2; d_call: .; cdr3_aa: CASSTGSTEAFF
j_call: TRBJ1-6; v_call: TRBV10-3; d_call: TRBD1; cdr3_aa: CASREQGAGSSPLHF
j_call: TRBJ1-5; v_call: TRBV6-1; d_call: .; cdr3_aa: CASSEVGTQPQHF
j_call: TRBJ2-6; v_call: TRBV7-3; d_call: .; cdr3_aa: CASSLARSGANVLTF
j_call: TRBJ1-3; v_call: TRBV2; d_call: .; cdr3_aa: CASSGGVSGNTIYF
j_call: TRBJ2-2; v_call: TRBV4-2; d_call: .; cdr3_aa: CASSQEVGELFF
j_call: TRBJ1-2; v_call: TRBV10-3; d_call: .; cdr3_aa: CAISGGRQYGYTF
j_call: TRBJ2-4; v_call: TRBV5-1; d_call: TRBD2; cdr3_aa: CASSPTSGGVGGKNIQYF
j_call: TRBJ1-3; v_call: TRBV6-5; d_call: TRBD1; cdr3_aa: CASSYSTGGGGNTIYF
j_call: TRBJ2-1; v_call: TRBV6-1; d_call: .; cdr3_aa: CASSTGSTGTIEQFF